These 24 T cell receptor beta chains were sequenced from one sample in a study of T cell responses to AZD1222 COVID-19 vaccine. Only in-frame clones appear in the TCRdb table, and some are missing; sequencing was by immunoSEQ multiplex PCR. This table has about 120,000 clones, roughly 91% appearing once. The sample in question was peripheral blood, obtained 28 days after the second AZD1222 dose. The origin of the receptors is an adult who received the AZD1222 COVID-19 vaccine.

Only a few counts were recorded for this clone. This chain joins TRBV6-5 and TRBJ2-7; the D is unclear. Germline V gene data show CDR1 as MNHEY and CDR2 as SVGAGI. The germline V and J ends were trimmed by 5 bases and 0 bases, with 14 bases remaining between them. This CDR3 is built from 15 residues. The chain's CDR3 is CASSKGPMGSYEQYF. The CDR3, as DNA: TGTGCCAGCAGTAAGGGCCCTATGGGCTCCTACGAGCAGTACTTC.

This clone was seen only once. The chain joins TRBV2 to TRBJ1-4; possible D gene TRBD1, 5 bases. The V end was cut by 6 bases, the J end by 5 bases, with 16 bases between. The CDR3 totals 15 residues. CDR1 is SNHLY, CDR2 FYNNEI, per germline. The CDR3 protein is CASRPGGRRNEKLFF. The CDR3 DNA sequence: TGTGCCAGCAGGCCGGGGGGACGCCGAAATGAAAAACTGTTTTTT.

This clone was detected only a few times. The genes are TRBV7-2 and TRBJ2-5; 7 positions match TRBD2. CDR1 and CDR2 from the germline V gene are SGHTA and FQGNSA. The CDR3 is 15 amino acids. Trimming at V came to 4 bases and at J to 3 bases, leaving 8 bases not matched to a gene. The CDR3 protein is CASSSHTRGEETQYF. The CDR3 DNA reads TGTGCCAGCAGCTCCCACACCCGGGGGGAAGAGACCCAGTACTTC.

V gene TRBV5-1 combines with J gene TRBJ1-1; D unresolved. In germline, CDR1 is SGHRS, CDR2 YFSETQ. Trimming removed 0 bases at V and 4 bases at J, with 7 bases between. CDR3 length: 13 amino acids. Here the CDR3 DNA reads TGCGCCAGCAGCTTGGCTGGATCCACTGAAGCTTTCTTT. This sequence encodes CASSLAGSTEAFF.

This chain uses TRBV19 with TRBJ1-2, with a weak D call TRBD1 (6 bases). The CDR3 runs 15 residues. V lost 3 bases to trimming and J lost 5 bases, with 16 bases between them. The germline V gene has CDR1 LNHDA and CDR2 SQIVND (reference sequence). The CDR3 sequence is CASSIGWQGTYGYTF. CDR3 bases: TGTGCCAGTAGTATTGGTTGGCAGGGGACTTATGGCTACACCTTC.

This chain uses TRBV6-6 with TRBJ2-5; possible D gene TRBD1, 5 bases. Trimming shortened V by 9 bases and J by 2 bases, and 13 bases separated the two germline ends. This CDR3 is built from 13 residues. Germline V CDR1 and CDR2: MNHNY, SVGAGI (reference sequence). The CDR3 DNA is TGTGCCAGTCTGGCGGCAGGGCAAGAGACCCAGTACTTC. This translates into CASLAAGQETQYF.

The chain couples TRBV10-1 to TRBJ1-6, with a possible D match to TRBD1 (5 bases). The CDR3 covers 12 residues. V was trimmed by 11 bases and J by 10 bases, leaving 15 bases between them. Looked up from germline, CDR1 is WNHNN and CDR2 is SYGVQD (reference sequence). CDR3 nucleotides: TGCGCCTTACGACAGCGAGGATCACCCCTCCACTTT. Its translation: CALRQRGSPLHF.

V is TRBV11-3 and J is TRBJ2-3, with D tentatively TRBD1 or TRBD2 (5 bases each). Germline V gene data show CDR1 as SGHNT and CDR2 as YENEEA. Trimming took 5 bases from V and 5 from J, leaving 11 bases between them. This CDR3 comprises 13 residues. The CDR3 is CASSGTGGDTQYF. For the CDR3, the DNA is TGTGCCAGCAGCGGGACCGGTGGAGATACGCAGTATTTT.

The V call is TRBV5-5, the J call TRBJ1-3; D is unclear. CDR1 and CDR2 from the germline V gene are SGHKS and YYEKEE (reference sequence). The germline V and J ends were trimmed by 5 bases and 0 bases, with 15 bases remaining between them. The CDR3 has 16 amino acids. Here the CDR3 reads CASRLDPDASGNTIYF. The CDR3 bases are TGTGCCAGCAGACTGGACCCCGATGCCTCTGGAAACACCATATATTTT.

This clone was seen a few times. This chain links TRBV7-2 with TRBJ1-2, with TRBD1 matching 10 bases. The V gene end was trimmed by 1 base and the J gene end by 6 bases; junction bases not matched to a gene: 5. CDR3 length equals 15 residues. Germline lookup yields CDR1 SGHTA and CDR2 FQGNSA. The CDR3 region is CASSLGGTGVNGYTF. CDR3 coding DNA: TGTGCCAGCAGCTTAGGCGGGACAGGGGTCAATGGCTACACCTTC. Using reference TRBV7-2 and TRBJ1-2 for the parts outside the CDR3, the full variable domain is GAGVSQSPSNKVTEKGKDVELRCDPISGHTALYWYRQSLGQGLEFLIYFQGNSAPDKSGLPSDRFSAERTGGSVSTLTIQRTQQEDSAVYLCASSLGGTGVNGYTFGSGTRLTVV.

This sequence joins TRBV7-8 and TRBJ1-4; 7 bases are a match to TRBD1. In germline, CDR1 is SGHVS, CDR2 FQNEAQ. V was clipped by 5 bases and J by 7 bases; unmatched bases: 7. This CDR3 is built from 14 residues. The CDR3 sequence is CASSPDRAAEKLFF. DNA for the CDR3: TGTGCCAGCAGCCCCGACAGGGCGGCTGAAAAACTGTTTTTT.

This chain connects TRBV27 to TRBJ1-1; a weak D match, TRBD1 (5 bases). This CDR3 contains 14 residues. The V gene's germline CDR1 is MNHEY and CDR2 SMNVEV (reference sequence). The germline V and J ends were trimmed by 2 bases and 2 bases, with 9 bases remaining between them. This CDR3 is CASSLGTSNTEAFF. The DNA for the CDR3 is TGTGCCAGCAGTTTAGGGACTTCAAACACTGAAGCTTTCTTT.

The chain employs TRBV19 and TRBJ2-7; D may be TRBD1 or TRBD2 (5 bases each). Germline loops: CDR1 LNHDA, CDR2 SQIVND (reference sequence). Between the trimmed V and J ends, which lost 5 bases and 12 bases, there was a span of 17 bases. CDR3 length: 12 amino acids. Here the CDR3 reads CASSPGTASRYF. The CDR3, as DNA: TGTGCCAGTAGTCCAGGGACGGCATCGCGGTACTTC.

This chain links TRBV5-1 with TRBJ1-6; D is undetermined. Per germline, CDR1 SGHRS and CDR2 YFSETQ. V dropped 4 bases and J dropped 10 bases, with 12 bases sitting between them. This CDR3 is built from 13 residues. The CDR3 spells CASSLGPESPLHF. In nucleotides, the CDR3 is TGCGCCAGCAGCCTCGGACCGGAATCACCCCTCCACTTT.

V usage is TRBV6-2 or TRBV6-3 and J usage is TRBJ2-7; TRBD2 matches at 11 bases. The CDR3 is 15 amino acids. Unmatched junction bases numbered 4, after V lost 5 bases and J lost 1 base. CDR1 is MNHEY, CDR2 SVGEGT, per germline. The chain's CDR3 is CASSTRTSGSYEQYF. As DNA, the CDR3 is TGTGCCAGCAGTACCAGGACTAGCGGGTCCTACGAGCAGTACTTC.

The chain uses TRBV5-8 and TRBJ1-3; no clear D gene. Germline V lookup: CDR1 SGHTS, CDR2 YDEGEE. Trimming took 4 bases from V and 4 from J, leaving 12 bases between them. This CDR3 contains 14 residues. CDR3: CASSPLVGGNTIYF. The DNA for the CDR3 is TGTGCCAGCAGCCCTCTGGTGGGAGGAAACACCATATATTTT.

In this sample, this clone turned up once. This chain uses TRBV30 with TRBJ2-2; D not certain. This CDR3 spans 13 amino acids. Trimming took off 3 bases at V and 1 base at J, with 6 bases between the two ends. Germline V CDR1 and CDR2: GTSNPN, SVGIG (reference sequence). CDR3 in amino acids: CAWRGWNTGELFF. Written as DNA, the CDR3 is TGTGCCTGGAGGGGCTGGAACACCGGGGAGCTGTTTTTT.

This chain uses TRBV11-2 with TRBJ1-3; a weak D match, TRBD1 (6 bases). The CDR3 consists of 16 residues. Germline CDR1 is SGHAT and CDR2 is FQNNGV. V was clipped by 5 bases and J by 0 bases, with 14 bases between them. For the CDR3, the DNA is TGTGCCAGCAGCGAATCTCGGACAGTCTCTGGAAACACCATATATTTT. Protein: CASSESRTVSGNTIYF.

The rearrangement links TRBV5-1 to TRBJ1-2; 8 bases align to TRBD1. This CDR3 comprises 14 residues. Germline lookup yields CDR1 SGHRS and CDR2 YFSETQ. Trimming cost V 4 bases and J 8 bases; bases outside gene matches: 10. CDR3 in amino acids: CASSPGQGAGGYTF. The CDR3 region has the DNA TGCGCCAGCAGCCCTGGGCAGGGGGCAGGAGGCTACACCTTC.

Turning to this clone: Other DNA variants within this sample encode the same CDR3. The V and J genes are TRBV6-5 and TRBJ1-1; D is ambiguous. The CDR3 has 13 residues. CDR1 and CDR2 (germline): MNHEY, SVGAGI. Trimming shortened V by 6 bases and J by 1 base, and 9 bases separated the two germline ends. CDR3: CASRPTQNTEAFF. CDR3 nucleotide sequence: TGTGCCAGCAGGCCCACCCAGAACACTGAAGCTTTCTTT.

The rearrangement links TRBV29-1 to TRBJ1-5; D might be TRBD1 (5 bases). The length of the CDR3 is 13 residues. V was clipped by 4 bases and J by 11 bases, with 18 bases between them. Germline-derived CDR1 and CDR2 are SQVTM and ANQGSEA. In DNA, the CDR3 is TGCAGCGTTGGGGATAGGGTTAAAGGGGCCCAGCATTTT. Protein: CSVGDRVKGAQHF.

The gene calls are TRBV19 and TRBJ2-7; 11 bases line up with TRBD2. This CDR3 comprises 14 residues. V was clipped by 11 bases and J by 3 bases; unmatched bases: 9. Per the germline V gene, CDR1 is LNHDA and CDR2 is SQIVND (reference sequence). DNA of the CDR3: TGTGCCTCATCCCCTAGCGGGAGGTTCTACGAGCAGTACTTC. Amino acids: CASSPSGRFYEQYF.

The chain has TRBV2 and TRBJ2-1; the match to TRBD2 covers 8 bases. CDR1 is SNHLY and CDR2 is FYNNEI in the germline V gene. V lost 4 bases, J lost 7 bases, and 15 bases stayed unmatched. The CDR3 is 17 residues long. The CDR3 region is CASSGPRAGRARNEQFF. The CDR3 nucleotides are TGTGCCAGCAGTGGCCCGAGGGCCGGGAGGGCCCGGAATGAGCAGTTCTTC.

J is TRBJ2-4 and V is TRBV6-5; D is tentatively TRBD1 or TRBD2 (5 bases each). The germline V and J ends were trimmed by 6 bases and 6 bases, with 18 bases remaining between them. The CDR3 has 15 residues. Germline CDR1 reads MNHEY; CDR2 reads SVGAGI. CDR3 sequence reads: CASSKTRDGPNIQYF. For the CDR3, the DNA is TGTGCCAGCAGCAAGACCCGGGACGGCCCAAACATTCAGTACTTC.